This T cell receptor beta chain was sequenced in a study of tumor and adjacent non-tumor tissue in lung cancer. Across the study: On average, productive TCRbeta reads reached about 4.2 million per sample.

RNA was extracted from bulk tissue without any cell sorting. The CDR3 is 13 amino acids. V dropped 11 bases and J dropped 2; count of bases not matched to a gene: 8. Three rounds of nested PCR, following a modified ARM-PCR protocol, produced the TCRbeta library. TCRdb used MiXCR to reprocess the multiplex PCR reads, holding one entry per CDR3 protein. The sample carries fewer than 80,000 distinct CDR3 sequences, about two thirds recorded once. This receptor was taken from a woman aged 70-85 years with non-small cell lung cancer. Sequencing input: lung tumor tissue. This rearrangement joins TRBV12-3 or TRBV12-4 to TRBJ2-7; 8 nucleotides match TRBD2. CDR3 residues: CACESGGAYEQYF. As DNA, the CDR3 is TGTGCCTGCGAAAGCGGGGGCGCCTACGAGCAGTACTTC.